The clone carrying this TCR beta chain was detected ten times or more. Its cognate antigen is unknown. This entry comes from a study of T cells in Graves' hyperthyroidism and ophthalmopathy. Study observations and caveats: Blood shared most expanded thyroid clonotypes above 0.001.

Amplified TCR beta CDR3 regions derived from RNA transcripts. HTBI primers were used for first-round RT-PCR of the TCR CDR3. TCRdb processed the multiplex PCR reads anew with MiXCR; each CDR3 protein has one entry. The repertoire holds fewer than 550,000 distinct CDR3 sequences, approximately 24% seen once, with about 11% in the top ten. The sample taken for sequencing was blood. The origin of this receptor is a woman aged 30 to 39 with Graves' ophthalmopathy.

The CDR3 is CASNEQNFIRAEETQYF. CDR3 nucleotide sequence: TGTGCCAGCAACGAACAGAACTTTATAAGGGCAGAAGAGACCCAGTACTTC. This rearrangement joins TRBV6-1 to TRBJ2-5; D not certain. From germline, CDR1 is MNHNS and CDR2 SASEGT. CDR3 size: 17 residues. V was trimmed by 7 bases and J by 3 bases, leaving 24 bases between them.